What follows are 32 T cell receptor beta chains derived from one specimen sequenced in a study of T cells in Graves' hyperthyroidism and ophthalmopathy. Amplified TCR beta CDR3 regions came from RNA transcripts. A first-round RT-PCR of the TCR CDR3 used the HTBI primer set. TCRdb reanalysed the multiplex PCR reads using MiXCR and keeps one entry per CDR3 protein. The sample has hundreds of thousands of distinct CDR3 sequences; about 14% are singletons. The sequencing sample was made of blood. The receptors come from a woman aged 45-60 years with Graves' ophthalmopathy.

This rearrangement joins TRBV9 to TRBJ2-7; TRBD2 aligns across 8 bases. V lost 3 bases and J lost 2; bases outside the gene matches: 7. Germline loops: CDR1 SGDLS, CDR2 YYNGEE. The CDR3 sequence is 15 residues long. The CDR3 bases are TGTGCCAGCAGCGCAGGGGACGGGAGGGCCTACGAGCAGTACTTC. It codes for CASSAGDGRAYEQYF.

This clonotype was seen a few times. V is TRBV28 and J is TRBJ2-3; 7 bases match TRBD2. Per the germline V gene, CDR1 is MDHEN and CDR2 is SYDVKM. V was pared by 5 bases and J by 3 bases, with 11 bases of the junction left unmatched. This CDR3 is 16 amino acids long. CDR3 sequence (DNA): TGTGCCAGCAGTCCCCCCGGCGGGGGTTCGACAGATACGCAGTATTTT. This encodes CASSPPGGGSTDTQYF.

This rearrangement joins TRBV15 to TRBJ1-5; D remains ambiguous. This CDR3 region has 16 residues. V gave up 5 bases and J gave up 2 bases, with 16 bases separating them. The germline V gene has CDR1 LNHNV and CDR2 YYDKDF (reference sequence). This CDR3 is CATSDRRTVRNQPQHF. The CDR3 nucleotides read TGTGCCACCAGCGATCGAAGGACCGTGCGCAATCAGCCCCAGCATTTT.

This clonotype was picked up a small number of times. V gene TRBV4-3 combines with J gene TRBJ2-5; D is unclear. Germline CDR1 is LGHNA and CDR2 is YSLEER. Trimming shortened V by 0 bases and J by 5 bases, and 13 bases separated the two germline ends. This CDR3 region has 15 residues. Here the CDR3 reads CASSQEASSWETQYF. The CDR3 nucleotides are TGCGCCAGCAGCCAAGAGGCGTCATCCTGGGAGACCCAGTACTTC.

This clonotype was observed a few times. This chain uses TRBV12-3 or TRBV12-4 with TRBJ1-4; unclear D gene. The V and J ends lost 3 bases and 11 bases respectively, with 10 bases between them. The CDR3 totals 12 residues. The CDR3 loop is CASSFGPSKLFF. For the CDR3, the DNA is TGTGCCAGCAGTTTCGGTCCGAGTAAACTGTTTTTT.

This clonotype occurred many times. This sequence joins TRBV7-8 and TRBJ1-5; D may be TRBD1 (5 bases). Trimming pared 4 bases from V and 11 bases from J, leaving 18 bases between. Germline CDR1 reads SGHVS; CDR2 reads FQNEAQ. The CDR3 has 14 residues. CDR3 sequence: CASSSDGSRGAQHF. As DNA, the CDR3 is TGTGCCAGCAGCTCGGACGGAAGCCGGGGGGCCCAGCATTTT.

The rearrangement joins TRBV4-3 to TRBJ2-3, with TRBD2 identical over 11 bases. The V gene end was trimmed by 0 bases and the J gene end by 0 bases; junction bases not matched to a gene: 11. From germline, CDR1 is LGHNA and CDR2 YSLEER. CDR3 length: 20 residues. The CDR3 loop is CASSQDVGTSGASSTDTQYF. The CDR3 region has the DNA TGCGCCAGCAGCCAAGACGTCGGGACTAGCGGAGCCTCTAGCACAGATACGCAGTATTTT.

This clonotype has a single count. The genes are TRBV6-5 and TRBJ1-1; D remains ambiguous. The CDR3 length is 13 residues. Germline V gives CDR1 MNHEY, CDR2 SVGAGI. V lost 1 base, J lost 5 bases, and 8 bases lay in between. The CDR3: CASSYYGRTEAFF. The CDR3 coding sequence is TGTGCCAGCAGTTACTACGGGAGGACTGAAGCTTTCTTT.

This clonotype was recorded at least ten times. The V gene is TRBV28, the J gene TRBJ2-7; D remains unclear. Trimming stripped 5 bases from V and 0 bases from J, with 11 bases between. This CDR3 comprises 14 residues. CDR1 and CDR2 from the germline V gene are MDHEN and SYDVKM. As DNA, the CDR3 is TGTGCCAGCAGTCAGGACGGCAGCTCCTACGAGCAGTACTTC. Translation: CASSQDGSSYEQYF.

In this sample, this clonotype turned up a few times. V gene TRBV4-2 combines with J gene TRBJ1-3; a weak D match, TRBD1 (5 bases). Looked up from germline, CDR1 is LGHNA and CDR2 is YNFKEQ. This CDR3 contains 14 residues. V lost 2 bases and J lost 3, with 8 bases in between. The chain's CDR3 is CASSQSDSGNTIYF. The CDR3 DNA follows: TGTGCCAGCAGCCAATCCGACAGTGGAAACACCATATATTTT.

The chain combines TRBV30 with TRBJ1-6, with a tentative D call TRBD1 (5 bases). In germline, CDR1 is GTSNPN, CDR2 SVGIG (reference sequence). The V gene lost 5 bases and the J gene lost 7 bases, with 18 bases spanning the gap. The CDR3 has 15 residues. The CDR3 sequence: CAWSETAGPNSPLHF. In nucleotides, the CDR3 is TGTGCCTGGTCTGAGACAGCCGGGCCCAATTCACCCCTCCACTTT.

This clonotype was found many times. CDR3 in DNA: TGTGCCAGCAGCCTGCAACCGGGACAGGGGCCCTACACCTTC. It encodes CASSLQPGQGPYTF. This sequence joins TRBV3-1 and TRBJ1-2; 10 nucleotides line up with TRBD1. The CDR3 contains 14 residues. Per the germline V gene, CDR1 is LGHDT and CDR2 is YNNKEL (reference sequence). V lost 4 bases to trimming and J lost 10 bases; unmatched junction nucleotides: 9.

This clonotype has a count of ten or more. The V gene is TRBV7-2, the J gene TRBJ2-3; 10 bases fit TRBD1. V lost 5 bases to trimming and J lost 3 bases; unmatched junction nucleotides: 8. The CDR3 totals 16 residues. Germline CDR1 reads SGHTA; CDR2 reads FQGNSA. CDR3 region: CASSPGQGILTDTQYF. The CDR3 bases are TGTGCCAGCAGCCCGGGACAGGGGATTTTGACAGATACGCAGTATTTT.

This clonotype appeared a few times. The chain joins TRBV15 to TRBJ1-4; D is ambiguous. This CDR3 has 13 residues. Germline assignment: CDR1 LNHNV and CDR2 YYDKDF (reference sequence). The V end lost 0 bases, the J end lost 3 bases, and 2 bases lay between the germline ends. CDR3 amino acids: CATSRDSNEKLFF. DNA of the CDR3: TGTGCCACCAGCAGAGACTCTAATGAAAAACTGTTTTTT. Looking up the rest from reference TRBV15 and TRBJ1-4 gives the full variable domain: DAMVIQNPRYQVTQFGKPVTLSCSQTLNHNVMYWYQQKSSQAPKLLFHYYDKDFNNEADTPDNFQSRRPNTSFCFLDIRSPGLGDTAMYLCATSRDSNEKLFFGSGTQLSVL.

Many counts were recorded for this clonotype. DNA of the CDR3: TGTGCCAGCACCCTAAGTCAGGACACTGAAGCTTTCTTT. As protein: CASTLSQDTEAFF. The J gene is TRBJ1-1, the V gene TRBV6-1, with D unresolved. V was cut by 7 bases and J by 3 bases, with 12 bases left in between. Germline CDR1 reads MNHNS; CDR2 reads SASEGT. The CDR3 covers 13 residues.

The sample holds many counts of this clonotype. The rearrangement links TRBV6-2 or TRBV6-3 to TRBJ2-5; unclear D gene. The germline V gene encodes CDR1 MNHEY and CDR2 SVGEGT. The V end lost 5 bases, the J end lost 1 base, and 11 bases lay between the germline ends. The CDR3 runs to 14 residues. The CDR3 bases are TGTGCCAGCAGTACAAGACTGCTCCAAGAGACCCAGTACTTC. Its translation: CASSTRLLQETQYF.

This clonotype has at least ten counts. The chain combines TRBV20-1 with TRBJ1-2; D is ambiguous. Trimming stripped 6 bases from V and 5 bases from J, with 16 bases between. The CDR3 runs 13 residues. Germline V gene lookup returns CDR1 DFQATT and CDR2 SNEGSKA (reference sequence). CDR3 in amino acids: CSARKTNTYGYTF. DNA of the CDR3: TGCAGTGCCAGGAAGACCAACACATATGGCTACACCTTC.

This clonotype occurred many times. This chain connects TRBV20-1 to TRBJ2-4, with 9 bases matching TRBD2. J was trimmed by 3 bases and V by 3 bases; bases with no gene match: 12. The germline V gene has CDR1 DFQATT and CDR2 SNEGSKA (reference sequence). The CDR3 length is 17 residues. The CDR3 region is CSASSLAGLVGKNIQYF. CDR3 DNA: TGCAGTGCTAGCTCGCTAGCGGGATTGGTGGGCAAAAACATTCAGTACTTC.

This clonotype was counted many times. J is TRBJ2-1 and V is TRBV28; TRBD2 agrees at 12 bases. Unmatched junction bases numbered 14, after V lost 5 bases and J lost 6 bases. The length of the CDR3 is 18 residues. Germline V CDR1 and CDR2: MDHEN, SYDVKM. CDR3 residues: CASSPPRPRLAGVNEQFF. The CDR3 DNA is TGTGCCAGCAGTCCACCCCGACCAAGACTAGCGGGAGTCAATGAGCAGTTCTTC.

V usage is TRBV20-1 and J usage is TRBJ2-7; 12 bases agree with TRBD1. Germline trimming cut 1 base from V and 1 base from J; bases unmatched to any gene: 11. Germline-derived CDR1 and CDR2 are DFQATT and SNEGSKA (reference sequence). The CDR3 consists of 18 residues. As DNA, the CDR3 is TGCAGTGCTAGAGGGAGGGACAGGGGGCCGCGGAGTTCCTACGAGCAGTACTTC. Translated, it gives CSARGRDRGPRSSYEQYF.

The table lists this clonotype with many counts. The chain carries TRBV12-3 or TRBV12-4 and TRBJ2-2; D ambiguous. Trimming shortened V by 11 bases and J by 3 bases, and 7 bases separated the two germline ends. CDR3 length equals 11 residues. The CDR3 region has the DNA TGTGCCGCGTTGGACACCGGGGAGCTGTTTTTT. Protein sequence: CAALDTGELFF.

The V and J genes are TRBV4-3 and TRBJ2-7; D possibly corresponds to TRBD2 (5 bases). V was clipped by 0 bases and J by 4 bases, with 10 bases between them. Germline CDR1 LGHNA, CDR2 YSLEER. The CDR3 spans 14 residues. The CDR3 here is CASSQDQAEYEQYF. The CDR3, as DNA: TGCGCCAGCAGCCAAGATCAAGCGGAGTACGAGCAGTACTTC.

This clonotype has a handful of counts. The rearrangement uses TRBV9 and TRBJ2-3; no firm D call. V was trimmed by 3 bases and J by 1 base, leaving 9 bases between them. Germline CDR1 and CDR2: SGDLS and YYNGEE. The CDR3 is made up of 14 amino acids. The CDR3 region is CASSGSRRTDTQYF. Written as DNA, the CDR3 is TGTGCCAGCAGCGGGTCCAGGCGCACAGATACGCAGTATTTT.

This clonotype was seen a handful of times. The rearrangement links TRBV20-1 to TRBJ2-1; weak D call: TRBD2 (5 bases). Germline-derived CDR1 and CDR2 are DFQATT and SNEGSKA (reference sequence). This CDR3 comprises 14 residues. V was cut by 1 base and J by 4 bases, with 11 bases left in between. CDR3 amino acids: CSARVRELYNEQFF. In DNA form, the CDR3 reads TGCAGTGCTAGAGTTAGGGAGTTGTACAATGAGCAGTTCTTC.

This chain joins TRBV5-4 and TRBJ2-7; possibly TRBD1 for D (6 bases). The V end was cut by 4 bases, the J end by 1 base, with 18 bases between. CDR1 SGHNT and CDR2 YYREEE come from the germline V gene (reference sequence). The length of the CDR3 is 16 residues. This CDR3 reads CASSPRGGVLSYEQYF. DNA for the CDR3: TGTGCCAGCAGCCCGAGAGGGGGAGTTTTATCCTACGAGCAGTACTTC.

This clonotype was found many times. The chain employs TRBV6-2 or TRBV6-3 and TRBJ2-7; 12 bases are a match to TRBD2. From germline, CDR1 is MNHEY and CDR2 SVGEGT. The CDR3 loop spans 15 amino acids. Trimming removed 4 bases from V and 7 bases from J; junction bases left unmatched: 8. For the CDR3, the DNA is TGTGCCAGCAGTTGGACTAGCGGGATCCGCTGGGAGCAGTACTTC. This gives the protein CASSWTSGIRWEQYF.

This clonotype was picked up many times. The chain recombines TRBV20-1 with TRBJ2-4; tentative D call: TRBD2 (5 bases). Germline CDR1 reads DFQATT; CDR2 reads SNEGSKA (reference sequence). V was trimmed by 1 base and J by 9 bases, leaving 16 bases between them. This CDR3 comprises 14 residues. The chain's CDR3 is CSARVALEEAIQYF. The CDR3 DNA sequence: TGCAGTGCTAGAGTGGCACTAGAGGAGGCCATTCAGTACTTC.

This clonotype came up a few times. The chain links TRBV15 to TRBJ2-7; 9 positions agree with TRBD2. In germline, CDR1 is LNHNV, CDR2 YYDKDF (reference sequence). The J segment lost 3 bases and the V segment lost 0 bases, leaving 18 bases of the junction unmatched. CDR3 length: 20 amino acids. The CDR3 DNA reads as TGTGCCACCAGCAGAGATTCGTTGGGGGCTAGCGGGACCTATAGCTACGAGCAGTACTTC. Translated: CATSRDSLGASGTYSYEQYF.

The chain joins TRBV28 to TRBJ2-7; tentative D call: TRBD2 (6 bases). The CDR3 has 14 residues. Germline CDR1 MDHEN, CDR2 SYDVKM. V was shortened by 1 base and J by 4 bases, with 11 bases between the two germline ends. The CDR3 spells CASSLLEGRYEQYF. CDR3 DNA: TGTGCCAGCAGTTTATTGGAGGGCCGGTACGAGCAGTACTTC. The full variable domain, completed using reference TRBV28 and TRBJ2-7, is DVKVTQSSRYLVKRTGEKVFLECVQDMDHENMFWYRQDPGLGLRLIYFSYDVKMKEKGDIPEGYSVSREKKERFSLILESASTNQTSMYLCASSLLEGRYEQYFGPGTRLTVT.

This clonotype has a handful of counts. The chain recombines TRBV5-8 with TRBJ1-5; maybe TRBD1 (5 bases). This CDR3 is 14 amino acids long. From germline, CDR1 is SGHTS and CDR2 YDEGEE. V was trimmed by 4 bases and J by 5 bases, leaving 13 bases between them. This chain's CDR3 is CASSLSGFYQPQHF. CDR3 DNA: TGTGCCAGCAGCCTTTCAGGGTTTTATCAGCCCCAGCATTTT.

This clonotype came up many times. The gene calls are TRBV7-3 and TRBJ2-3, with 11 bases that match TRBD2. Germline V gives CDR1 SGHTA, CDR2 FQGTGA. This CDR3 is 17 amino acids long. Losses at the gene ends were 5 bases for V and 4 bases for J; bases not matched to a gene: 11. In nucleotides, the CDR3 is TGTGCCAGCAGCCGAGATCTTACTAGCGGGAGTTCAGATACGCAGTATTTT. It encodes CASSRDLTSGSSDTQYF. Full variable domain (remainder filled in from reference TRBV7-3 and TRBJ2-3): GAGVSQTPSNKVTEKGKYVELRCDPISGHTALYWYRQSLGQGPEFLIYFQGTGAADDSGLPNDRFFAVRPEGSVSTLKIQRTERGDSAVYLCASSRDLTSGSSDTQYFGPGTRLTVL.

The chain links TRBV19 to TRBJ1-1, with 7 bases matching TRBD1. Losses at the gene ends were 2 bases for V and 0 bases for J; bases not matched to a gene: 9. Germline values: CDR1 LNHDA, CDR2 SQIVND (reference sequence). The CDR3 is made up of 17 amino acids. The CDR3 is CASSIIYPGQMNTEAFF. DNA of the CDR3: TGTGCCAGTAGTATAATATACCCGGGACAGATGAACACTGAAGCTTTCTTT.